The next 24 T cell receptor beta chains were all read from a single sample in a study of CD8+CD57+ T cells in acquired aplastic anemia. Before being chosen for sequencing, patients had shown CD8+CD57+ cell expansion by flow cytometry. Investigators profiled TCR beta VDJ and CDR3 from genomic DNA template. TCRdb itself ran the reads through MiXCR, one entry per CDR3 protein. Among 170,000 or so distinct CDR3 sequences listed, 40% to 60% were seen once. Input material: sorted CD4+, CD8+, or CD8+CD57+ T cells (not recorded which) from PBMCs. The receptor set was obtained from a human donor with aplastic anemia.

CDR3 nucleotides: TGTGCCAGCAGCCCCCTACCCAGGGTGGTTTCACCCCTCCACTTT. It encodes CASSPLPRVVSPLHF. The V gene is TRBV9, the J gene TRBJ1-6, with D possibly being TRBD1 (5 bases). V gave up 4 bases and J gave up 9 bases, with 17 bases separating them. CDR1 is SGDLS, CDR2 YYNGEE, per germline. This CDR3 region has 15 residues.

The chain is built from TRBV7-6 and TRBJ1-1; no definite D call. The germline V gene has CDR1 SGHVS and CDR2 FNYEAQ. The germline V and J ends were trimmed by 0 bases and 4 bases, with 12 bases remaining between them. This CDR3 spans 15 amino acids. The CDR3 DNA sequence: TGTGCCAGCAGCTTAGCGTCGGTAGCGGGCACTGAAGCTTTCTTT. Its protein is CASSLASVAGTEAFF.

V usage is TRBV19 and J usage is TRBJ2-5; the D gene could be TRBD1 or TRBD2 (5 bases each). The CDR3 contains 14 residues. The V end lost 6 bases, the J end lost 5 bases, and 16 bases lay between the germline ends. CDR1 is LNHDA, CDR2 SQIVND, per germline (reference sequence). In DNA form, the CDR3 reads TGTGCCAGTAGCAGGGACGGGTCGACGGAGACCCAGTACTTC. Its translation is CASSRDGSTETQYF.

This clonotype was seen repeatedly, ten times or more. CDR3 sequence (DNA): TGTGCCAGCAGCTTTAACCCGGGATCCGGGGAAGAGACCCAGTACTTC. Residues: CASSFNPGSGEETQYF. J is TRBJ2-5 and V is TRBV9; D may be TRBD2 (5 bases). Trimming stripped 4 bases from V and 3 bases from J, with 19 bases between. CDR3 length equals 16 residues. The germline gives CDR1 SGDLS, CDR2 YYNGEE.

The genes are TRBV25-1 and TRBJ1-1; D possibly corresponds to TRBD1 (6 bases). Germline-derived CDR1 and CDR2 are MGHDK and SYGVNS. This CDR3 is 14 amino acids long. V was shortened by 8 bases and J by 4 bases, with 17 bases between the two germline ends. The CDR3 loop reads CASRDTGSTTEAFF. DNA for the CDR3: TGTGCCAGCCGGGACACGGGAAGTACCACTGAAGCTTTCTTT.

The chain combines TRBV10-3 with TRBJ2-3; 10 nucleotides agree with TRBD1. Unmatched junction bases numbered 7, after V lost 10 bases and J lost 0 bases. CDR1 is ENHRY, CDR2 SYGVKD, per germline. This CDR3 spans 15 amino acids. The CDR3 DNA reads TGTGCCACCACCGAGGGACAGGGGAGCACAGATACGCAGTATTTT. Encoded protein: CATTEGQGSTDTQYF.

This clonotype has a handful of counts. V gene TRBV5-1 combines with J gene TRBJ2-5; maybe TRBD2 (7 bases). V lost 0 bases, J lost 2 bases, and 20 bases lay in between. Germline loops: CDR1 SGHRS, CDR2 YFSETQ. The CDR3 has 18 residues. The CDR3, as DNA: TGCGCCAGCAGCTTGGCCGGGGCCCCCGAGGGGGGGCAAGAGACCCAGTACTTC. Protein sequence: CASSLAGAPEGGQETQYF.

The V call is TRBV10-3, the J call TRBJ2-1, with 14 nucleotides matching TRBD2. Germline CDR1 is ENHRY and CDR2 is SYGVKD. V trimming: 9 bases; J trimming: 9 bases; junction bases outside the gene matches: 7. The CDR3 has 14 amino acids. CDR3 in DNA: TGTGCCATTAAAGGGACTAGCGGGAGCGGTGAGCAGTTCTTC. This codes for CAIKGTSGSGEQFF.

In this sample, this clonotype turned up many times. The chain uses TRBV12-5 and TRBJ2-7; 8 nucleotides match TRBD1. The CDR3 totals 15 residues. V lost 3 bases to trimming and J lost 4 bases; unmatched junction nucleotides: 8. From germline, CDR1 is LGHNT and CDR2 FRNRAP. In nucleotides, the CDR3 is TGTGCTAGTGGTTTCTCGGACAGGGTAGGGTACGAGCAGTACTTC. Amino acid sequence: CASGFSDRVGYEQYF.

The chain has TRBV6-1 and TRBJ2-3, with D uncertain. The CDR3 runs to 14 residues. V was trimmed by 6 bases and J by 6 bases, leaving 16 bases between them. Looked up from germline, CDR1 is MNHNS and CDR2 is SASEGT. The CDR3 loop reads CASRPGPRVDTQYF. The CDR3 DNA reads TGTGCCAGCAGGCCGGGCCCCCGTGTCGATACGCAGTATTTT.

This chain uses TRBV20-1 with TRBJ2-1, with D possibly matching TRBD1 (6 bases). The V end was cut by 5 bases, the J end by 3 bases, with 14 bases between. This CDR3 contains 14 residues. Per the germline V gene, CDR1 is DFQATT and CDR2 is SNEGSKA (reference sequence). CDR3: CSAYTGTYYNEQFF. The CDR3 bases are TGCAGTGCTTACACCGGGACATACTACAATGAGCAGTTCTTC.

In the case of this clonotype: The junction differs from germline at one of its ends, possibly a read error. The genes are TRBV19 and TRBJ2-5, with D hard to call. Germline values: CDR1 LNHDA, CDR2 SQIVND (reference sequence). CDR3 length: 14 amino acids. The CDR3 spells CANSRVVSKETQYF. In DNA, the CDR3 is TGTGCCAATAGTAGGGTGGTCAGCAAAGAGACCCAGTACTTC.

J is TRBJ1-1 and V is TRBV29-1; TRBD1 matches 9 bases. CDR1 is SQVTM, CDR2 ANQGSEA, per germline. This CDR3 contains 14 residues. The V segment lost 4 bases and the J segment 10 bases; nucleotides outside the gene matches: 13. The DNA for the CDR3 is TGCAGCGTTGTGAGGGACAGGGAACAGAACGTAGCTTTCTTT. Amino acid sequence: CSVVRDREQNVAFF.

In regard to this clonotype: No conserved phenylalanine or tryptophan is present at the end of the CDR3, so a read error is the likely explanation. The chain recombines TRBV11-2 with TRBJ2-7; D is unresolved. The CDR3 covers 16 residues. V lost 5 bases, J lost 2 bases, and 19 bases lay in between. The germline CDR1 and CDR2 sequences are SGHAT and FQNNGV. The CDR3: CASSLLELASTYEQYL. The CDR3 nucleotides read TGTGCCAGCAGCCTACTCGAACTCGCATCTACCTACGAGCAGTACCTC.

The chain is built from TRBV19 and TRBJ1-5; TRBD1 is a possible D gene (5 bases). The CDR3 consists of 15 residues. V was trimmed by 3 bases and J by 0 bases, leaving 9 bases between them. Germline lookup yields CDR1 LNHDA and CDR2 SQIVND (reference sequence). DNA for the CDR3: TGTGCCAGTAGTATGGGGGATTATAGCAATCAGCCCCAGCATTTT. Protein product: CASSMGDYSNQPQHF.

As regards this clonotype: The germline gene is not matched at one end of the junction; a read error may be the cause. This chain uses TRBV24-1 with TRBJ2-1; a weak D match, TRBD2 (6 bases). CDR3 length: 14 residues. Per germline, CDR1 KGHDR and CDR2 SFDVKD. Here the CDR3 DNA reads TGTGCCACCAGTGGAATGACGGACTACAATGAGCAGCTCTTC. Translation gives CATSGMTDYNEQLF.

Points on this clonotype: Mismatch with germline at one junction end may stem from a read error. DNA for the CDR3: TGTGCCAGCCAGGAGCTACTATCTGGGAATGGAAAACTGTTTTTT. Protein: CASQELLSGNGKLFF. The chain uses TRBV6-1 and TRBJ1-4; no definite D call. There are 15 residues in the CDR3. Germline loops: CDR1 MNHNS, CDR2 SASEGT.

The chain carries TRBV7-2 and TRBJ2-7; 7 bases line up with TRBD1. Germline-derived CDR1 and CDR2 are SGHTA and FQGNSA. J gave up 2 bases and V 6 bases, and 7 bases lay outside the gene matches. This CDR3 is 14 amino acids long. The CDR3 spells CASSLMTGPYEQYF. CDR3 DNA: TGTGCCAGCAGTCTCATGACAGGGCCCTACGAGCAGTACTTC.

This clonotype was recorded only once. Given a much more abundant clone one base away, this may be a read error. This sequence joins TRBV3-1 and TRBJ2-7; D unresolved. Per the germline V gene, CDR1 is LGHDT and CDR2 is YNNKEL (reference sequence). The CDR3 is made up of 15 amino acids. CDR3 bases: TGTGCCAGCACCCAAGGTCCCGAAGACCGTCACGAGCAGTACTTC. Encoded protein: CASTQGPEDRHEQYF.

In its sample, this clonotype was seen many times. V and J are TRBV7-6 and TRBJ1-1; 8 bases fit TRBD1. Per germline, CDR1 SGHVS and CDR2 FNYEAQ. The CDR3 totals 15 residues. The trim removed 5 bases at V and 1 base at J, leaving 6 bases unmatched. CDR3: CASSLGGQGNTEAFF. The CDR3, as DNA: TGTGCCAGCAGCCTCGGTGGACAGGGGAACACTGAAGCTTTCTTT.

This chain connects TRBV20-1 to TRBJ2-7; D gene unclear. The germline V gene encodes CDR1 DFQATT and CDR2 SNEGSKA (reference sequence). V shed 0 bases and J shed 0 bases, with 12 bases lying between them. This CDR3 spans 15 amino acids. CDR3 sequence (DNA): TGCAGTGCTAGAGATCATCGAAAGAGCTCCTACGAGCAGTACTTC. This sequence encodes CSARDHRKSSYEQYF.

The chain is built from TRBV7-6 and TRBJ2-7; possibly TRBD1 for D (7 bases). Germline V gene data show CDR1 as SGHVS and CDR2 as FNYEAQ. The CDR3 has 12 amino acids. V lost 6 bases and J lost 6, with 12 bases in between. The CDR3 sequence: CASSNRGGEQYF. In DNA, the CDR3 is TGTGCCAGCAGTAACAGGGGAGGCGAGCAGTACTTC.

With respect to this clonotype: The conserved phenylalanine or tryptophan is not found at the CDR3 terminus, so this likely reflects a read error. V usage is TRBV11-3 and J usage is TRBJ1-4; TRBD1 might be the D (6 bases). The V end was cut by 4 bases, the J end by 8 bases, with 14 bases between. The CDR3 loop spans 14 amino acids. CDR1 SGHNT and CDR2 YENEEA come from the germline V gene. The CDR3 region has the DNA TGTGCCAGCAGCTCCCAGGGGCAGGGAGAAAAACTGTTTCTT. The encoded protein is CASSSQGQGEKLFL.

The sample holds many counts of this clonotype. The CDR3 protein is CASSLEWTGSSYNSPLHF. The CDR3 bases are TGTGCCAGCAGCTTAGAGTGGACCGGTAGCTCCTATAATTCACCCCTCCACTTT. The rearrangement links TRBV11-2 to TRBJ1-6; D gene ambiguous. The CDR3 runs 18 residues. Between the trimmed V and J ends, which lost 0 bases and 0 bases, there was a span of 12 bases. The germline V gene has CDR1 SGHAT and CDR2 FQNNGV.